This T cell receptor beta chain derives from a study of tumor-infiltrating lymphocytes in primary liver carcinoma. RNA and DNA were co-extracted from about 19-30 mg of unsorted bulk tissue. With a constant-region primer, TCR beta cDNA was made from approximately 500 ng of total RNA. The TCR beta library was amplified through three nested multiplex PCR rounds in a modified ARM-PCR procedure. Running around 10 cycles apiece, the first two PCR rounds relied on TRBV1-TRBV30 forward primers together with a C-beta reverse primer. MiXCR, run by TCRdb on the multiplex PCR reads, gives a single entry per CDR3 protein. This sample yields tens of thousands of distinct CDR3 sequences, of which 70% to 85% are seen a single time; approximately 30% belongs to the top ten. V lost 3 bases to trimming and J lost 8 bases, with 18 bases between them. From germline, CDR1 is MGHRA and CDR2 YSYEKL. The CDR3 consists of 15 residues.

This sequence joins TRBV4-1 and TRBJ2-3, with a possible D match to TRBD2 (6 bases). The sample consisted of liver tumor tissue from sampling region 3. The subset denotes: tumor region T3, left-lateral pole. This clonotype was sampled from a man aged 35-49 years with primary liver carcinoma and hepatitis B virus infection. Here the CDR3 reads CASSQDILALGTQYF. For the CDR3, the DNA is TGCGCCAGCAGCCAGGATATACTAGCTTTGGGTACGCAGTATTTT.